The present TCR beta chain was sequenced within a study of blood T cell repertoires in COVID-19. Study-wide background: Specimens from acute and convalescent COVID-19 originated in the United States, Italy and Spain. The analysed material was cDNA or gDNA that came from T cells, B-cell-depleted T cells, or PBMCs.

Profiled with immunoSEQ multiplex PCR; TCRdb holds only in-frame clones, not every one. The sample records 100,000 to 150,000 clones, 85% to 90% being singletons. The CDR3 totals 15 residues. V gave up 4 bases and J gave up 9 bases; unmatched junction bases: 8. The germline CDR1 and CDR2 sequences are LNHDA and SQIVND (reference sequence). Sequencing used peripheral blood. This TCR was sampled from a man aged 45-60 years with active or convalescent COVID-19. The chain couples TRBV19 to TRBJ2-1; 11 nucleotides align to TRBD2. This CDR3 reads CASSRDISGRVEQFF. The CDR3 nucleotides read TGTGCCAGTAGTAGGGACATTAGCGGGAGGGTTGAGCAGTTCTTC. Complete variable domain (other parts from reference TRBV19 and TRBJ2-1): DGGITQSPKYLFRKEGQNVTLSCEQNLNHDAMYWYRQDPGQGLRLIYYSQIVNDFQKGDIAEGYSVSREKKESFPLTVTSAQKNPTAFYLCASSRDISGRVEQFFGPGTRLTVL.